This TCR beta chain was captured by sequencing in a study of shared clonotypes between healthy human individuals. Study-wide results and limits: The authors expected sequencing depth to affect clonotype sharing among donors.

Concerning this clone: Antigen unknown.

The ends were cut back, 3 bases at V and 4 bases at J, with 15 bases in the middle. The CDR3 contains 15 residues. Germline V gene sequence: CDR1 MNHNS, CDR2 SASEGT. Unsorted samples drew genomic DNA from 70 million to 95 million PBMCs. Method: immunoSEQ multiplex PCR; TCRdb's copy keeps in-frame clones and lacks some. Of approximately 480,000 clones listed, over 75% are singletons. The V call is TRBV6-1, the J call TRBJ1-2; D not resolved. Material: PBMCs. The receptor was derived from a woman aged 40-49 years in good health. Some clones in this sample may be carry-over from other donors' samples. CDR3 DNA: TGTGCCAGCAGTGACACGACCCGGGCCCTCTATGGCTACACCTTC. Amino acid sequence: CASSDTTRALYGYTF.